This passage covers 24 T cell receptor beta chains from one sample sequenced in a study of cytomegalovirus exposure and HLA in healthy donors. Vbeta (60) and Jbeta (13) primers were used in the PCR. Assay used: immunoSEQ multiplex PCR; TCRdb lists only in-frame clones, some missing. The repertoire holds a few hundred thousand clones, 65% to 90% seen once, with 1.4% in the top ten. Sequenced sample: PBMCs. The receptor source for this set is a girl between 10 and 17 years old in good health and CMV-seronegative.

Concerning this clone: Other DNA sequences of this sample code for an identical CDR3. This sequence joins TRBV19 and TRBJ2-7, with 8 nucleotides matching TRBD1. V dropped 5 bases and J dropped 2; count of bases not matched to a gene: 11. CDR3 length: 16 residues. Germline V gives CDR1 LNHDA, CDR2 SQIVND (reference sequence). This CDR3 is CASSPLWTGYTYEQYF. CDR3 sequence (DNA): TGTGCCAGTAGTCCCCTCTGGACAGGGTATACCTACGAGCAGTACTTC.

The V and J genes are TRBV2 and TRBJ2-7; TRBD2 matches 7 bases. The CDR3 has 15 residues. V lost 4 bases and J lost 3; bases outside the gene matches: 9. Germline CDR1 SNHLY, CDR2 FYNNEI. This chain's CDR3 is CASSGRLGGSYEQYF. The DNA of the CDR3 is TGTGCCAGCAGTGGGAGGCTCGGGGGGAGCTACGAGCAGTACTTC.

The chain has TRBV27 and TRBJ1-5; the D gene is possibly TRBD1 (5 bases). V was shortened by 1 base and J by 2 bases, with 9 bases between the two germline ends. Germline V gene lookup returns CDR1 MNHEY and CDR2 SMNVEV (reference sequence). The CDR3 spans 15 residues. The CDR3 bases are TGTGCCAGCAGTTTATTGGGAGGGGGCAATCAGCCCCAGCATTTT. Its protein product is CASSLLGGGNQPQHF.

The CDR3 protein is CASSQSTGGSEQYF. CDR3 coding DNA: TGCGCCAGCAGCCAAAGCACAGGCGGTTCGGAGCAGTACTTC. The V call is TRBV4-3, the J call TRBJ2-7; D is perhaps TRBD1 (5 bases). The CDR3 spans 14 residues. V dropped 2 bases and J dropped 7 bases, with 15 bases sitting between them. The V gene's germline CDR1 is LGHNA and CDR2 YSLEER.

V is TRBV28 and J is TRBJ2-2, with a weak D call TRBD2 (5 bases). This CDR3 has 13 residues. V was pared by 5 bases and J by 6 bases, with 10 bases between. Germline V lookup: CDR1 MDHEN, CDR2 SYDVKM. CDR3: CASSLTRSGELFF. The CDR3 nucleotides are TGTGCCAGCAGTCTAACTAGATCCGGGGAGCTGTTTTTT.

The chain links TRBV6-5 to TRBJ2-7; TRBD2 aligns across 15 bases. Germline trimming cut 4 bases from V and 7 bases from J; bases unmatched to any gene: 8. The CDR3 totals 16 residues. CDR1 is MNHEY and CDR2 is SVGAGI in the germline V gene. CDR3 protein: CASSFGTSGGRWEQYF. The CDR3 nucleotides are TGTGCCAGCAGTTTCGGGACTAGCGGGGGGCGGTGGGAGCAGTACTTC.

The DNA for the CDR3 is TGCAGCGTTGACGGGGGAACCCTTTACAATGAGCAGTTCTTC. Amino acid sequence: CSVDGGTLYNEQFF. This chain links TRBV29-1 with TRBJ2-1, with D perhaps matching TRBD2 (6 bases). CDR3 length: 14 amino acids. CDR1 and CDR2 (germline): SQVTM, ANQGSEA. The V and J ends lost 3 bases and 4 bases respectively, with 13 bases between them.

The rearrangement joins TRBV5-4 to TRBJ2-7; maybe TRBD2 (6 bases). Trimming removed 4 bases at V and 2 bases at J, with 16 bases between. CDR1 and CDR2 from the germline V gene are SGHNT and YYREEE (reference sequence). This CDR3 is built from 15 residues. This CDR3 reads CASSHPGVPTYEQYF. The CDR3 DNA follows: TGTGCCAGCAGCCACCCGGGGGTCCCTACCTACGAGCAGTACTTC.

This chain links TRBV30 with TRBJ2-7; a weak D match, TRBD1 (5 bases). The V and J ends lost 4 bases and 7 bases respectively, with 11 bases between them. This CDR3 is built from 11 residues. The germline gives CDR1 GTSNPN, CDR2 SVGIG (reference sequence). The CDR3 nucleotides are TGTGCCTGGACAAATCAGGGAGAGCAGTACTTC. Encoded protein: CAWTNQGEQYF.

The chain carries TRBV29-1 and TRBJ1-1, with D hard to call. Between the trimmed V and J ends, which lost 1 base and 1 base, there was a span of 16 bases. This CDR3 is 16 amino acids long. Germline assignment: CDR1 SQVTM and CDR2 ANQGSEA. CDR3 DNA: TGCAGCGTTGAAGGAGTTGCAGGTGGTTGGAACACTGAAGCTTTCTTT. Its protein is CSVEGVAGGWNTEAFF. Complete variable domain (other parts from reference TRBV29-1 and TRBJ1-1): SAVISQKPSRDICQRGTSLTIQCQVDSQVTMMFWYRQQPGQSLTLIATANQGSEATYESGFVIDKFPISRPNLTFSTLTVSNMSPEDSSIYLCSVEGVAGGWNTEAFFGQGTRLTVV.

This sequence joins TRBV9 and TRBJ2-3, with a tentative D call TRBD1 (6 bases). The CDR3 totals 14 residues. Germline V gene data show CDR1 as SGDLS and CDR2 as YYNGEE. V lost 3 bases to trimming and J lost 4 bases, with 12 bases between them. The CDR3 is CASSANPGADTQYF. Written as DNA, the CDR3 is TGTGCCAGCAGCGCGAACCCAGGGGCAGATACGCAGTATTTT. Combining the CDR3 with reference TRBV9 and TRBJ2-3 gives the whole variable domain DSGVTQTPKHLITATGQRVTLRCSPRSGDLSVYWYQQSLDQGLQFLIQYYNGEERAKGNILERFSAQQFPDLHSELNLSSLELGDSALYFCASSANPGADTQYFGPGTRLTVL.

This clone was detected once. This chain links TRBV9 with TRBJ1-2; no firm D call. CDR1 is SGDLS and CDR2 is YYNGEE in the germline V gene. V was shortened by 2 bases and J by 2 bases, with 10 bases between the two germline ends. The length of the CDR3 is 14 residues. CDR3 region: CASSVAARNYGYTF. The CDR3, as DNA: TGTGCCAGCAGCGTCGCAGCGCGAAACTATGGCTACACCTTC.

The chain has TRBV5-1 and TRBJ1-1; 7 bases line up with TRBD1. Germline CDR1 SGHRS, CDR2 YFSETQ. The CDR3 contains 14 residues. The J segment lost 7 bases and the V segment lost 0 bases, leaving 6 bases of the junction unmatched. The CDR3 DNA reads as TGCGCCAGCAGCTTGGGTGCCGGGACAGTTGAAGCTTTCTTT. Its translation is CASSLGAGTVEAFF.

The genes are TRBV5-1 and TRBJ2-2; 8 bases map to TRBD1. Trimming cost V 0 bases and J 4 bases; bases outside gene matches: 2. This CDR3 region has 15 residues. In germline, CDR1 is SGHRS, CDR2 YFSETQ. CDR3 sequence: CASSLATGGTGELFF. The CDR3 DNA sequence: TGCGCCAGCAGCTTGGCTACAGGGGGCACCGGGGAGCTGTTTTTT.

The CDR3 DNA reads as TGTGCCAGCAGCTCGAGCCTCGGGGCCTACGAGCAGTACTTC. Translating it yields CASSSSLGAYEQYF. The chain links TRBV11-2 to TRBJ2-7, with D perhaps matching TRBD2 (5 bases). CDR1 and CDR2 from the germline V gene are SGHAT and FQNNGV. V lost 4 bases and J lost 2, with 12 bases in between. The length of the CDR3 is 14 residues.

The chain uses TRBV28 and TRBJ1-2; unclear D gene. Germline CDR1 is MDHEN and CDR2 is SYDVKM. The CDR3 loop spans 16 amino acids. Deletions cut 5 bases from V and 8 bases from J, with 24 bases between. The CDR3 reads CASSKSEIQLFVGYTF. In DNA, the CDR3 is TGTGCCAGCAGTAAATCCGAAATTCAACTCTTCGTAGGCTACACCTTC.

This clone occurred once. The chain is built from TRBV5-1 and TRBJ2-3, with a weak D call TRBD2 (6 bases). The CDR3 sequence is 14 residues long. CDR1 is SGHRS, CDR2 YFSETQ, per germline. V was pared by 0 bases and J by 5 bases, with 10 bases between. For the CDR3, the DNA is TGCGCCAGCAGCTTGGCCTCAGCGGGAGATACGCAGTATTTT. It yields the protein CASSLASAGDTQYF.

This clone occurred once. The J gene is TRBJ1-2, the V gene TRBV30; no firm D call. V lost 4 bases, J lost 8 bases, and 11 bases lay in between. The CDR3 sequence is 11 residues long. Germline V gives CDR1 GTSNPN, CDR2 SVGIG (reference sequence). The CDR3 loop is CAWTKMSGYTF. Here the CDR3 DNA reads TGTGCCTGGACCAAGATGAGCGGCTACACCTTC.

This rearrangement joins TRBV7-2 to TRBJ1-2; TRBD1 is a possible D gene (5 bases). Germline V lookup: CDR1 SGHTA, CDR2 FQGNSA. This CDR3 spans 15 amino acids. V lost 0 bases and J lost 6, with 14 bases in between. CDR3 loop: CASSLASGQGNGYTF. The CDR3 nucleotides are TGTGCCAGCAGCTTAGCGTCGGGTCAGGGAAATGGCTACACCTTC.

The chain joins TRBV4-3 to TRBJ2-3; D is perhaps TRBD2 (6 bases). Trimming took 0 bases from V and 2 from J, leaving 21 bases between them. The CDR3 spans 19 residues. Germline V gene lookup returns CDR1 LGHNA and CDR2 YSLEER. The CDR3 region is CASSQDTTRKPGLTDTQYF. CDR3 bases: TGCGCCAGCAGCCAAGATACGACTCGAAAGCCGGGACTCACAGATACGCAGTATTTT.

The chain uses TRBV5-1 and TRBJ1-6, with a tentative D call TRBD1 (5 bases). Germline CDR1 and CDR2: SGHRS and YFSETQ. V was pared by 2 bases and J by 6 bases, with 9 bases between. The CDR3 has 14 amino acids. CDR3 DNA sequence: TGCGCCAGCAGCTTAGGACAAAGTAATTCACCCCTCCACTTT. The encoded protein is CASSLGQSNSPLHF. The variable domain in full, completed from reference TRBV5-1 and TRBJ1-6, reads KAGVTQTPRYLIKTRGQQVTLSCSPISGHRSVSWYQQTPGQGLQFLFEYFSETQRNKGNFPGRFSGRQFSNSRSEMNVSTLELGDSALYLCASSLGQSNSPLHFGNGTRLTVT.

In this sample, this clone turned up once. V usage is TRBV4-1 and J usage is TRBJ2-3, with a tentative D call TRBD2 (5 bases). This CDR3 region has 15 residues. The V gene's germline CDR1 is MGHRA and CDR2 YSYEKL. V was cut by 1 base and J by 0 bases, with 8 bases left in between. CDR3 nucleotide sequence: TGCGCCAGCAGCCAAGTATCGGGAAGCACAGATACGCAGTATTTT. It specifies CASSQVSGSTDTQYF.

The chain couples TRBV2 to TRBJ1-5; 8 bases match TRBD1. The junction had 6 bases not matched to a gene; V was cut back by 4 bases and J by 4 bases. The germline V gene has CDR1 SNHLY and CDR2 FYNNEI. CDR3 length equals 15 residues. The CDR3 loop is CASSARDRSNQPQHF. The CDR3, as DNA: TGTGCCAGCAGTGCAAGGGACAGGAGTAATCAGCCCCAGCATTTT.

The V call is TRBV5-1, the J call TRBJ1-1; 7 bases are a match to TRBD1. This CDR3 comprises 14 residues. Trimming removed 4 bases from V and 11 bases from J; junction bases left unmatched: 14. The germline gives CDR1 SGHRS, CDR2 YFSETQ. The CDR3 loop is CASSATGAPGRAFF. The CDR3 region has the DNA TGCGCCAGCAGCGCAACAGGGGCTCCAGGTCGGGCTTTCTTT.